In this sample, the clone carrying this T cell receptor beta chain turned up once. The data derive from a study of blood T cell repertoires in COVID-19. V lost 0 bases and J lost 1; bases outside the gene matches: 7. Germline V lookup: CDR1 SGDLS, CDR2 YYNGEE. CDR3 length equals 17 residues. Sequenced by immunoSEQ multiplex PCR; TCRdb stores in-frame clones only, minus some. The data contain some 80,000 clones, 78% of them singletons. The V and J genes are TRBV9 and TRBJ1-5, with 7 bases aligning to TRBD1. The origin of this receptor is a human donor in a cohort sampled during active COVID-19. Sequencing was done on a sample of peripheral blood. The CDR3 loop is CASSVGEGGWSNQPQHF. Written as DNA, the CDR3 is TGTGCCAGCAGCGTAGGAGAAGGGGGCTGGAGCAATCAGCCCCAGCATTTT.